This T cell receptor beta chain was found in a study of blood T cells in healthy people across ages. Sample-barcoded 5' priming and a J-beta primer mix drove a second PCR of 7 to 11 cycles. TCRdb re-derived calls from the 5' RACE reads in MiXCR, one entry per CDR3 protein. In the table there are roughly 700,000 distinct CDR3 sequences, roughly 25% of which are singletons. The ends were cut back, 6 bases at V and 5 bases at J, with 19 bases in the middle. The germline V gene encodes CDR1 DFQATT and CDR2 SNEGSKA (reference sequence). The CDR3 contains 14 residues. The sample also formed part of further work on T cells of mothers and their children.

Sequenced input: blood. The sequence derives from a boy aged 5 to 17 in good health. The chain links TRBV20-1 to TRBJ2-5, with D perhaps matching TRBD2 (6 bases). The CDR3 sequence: CSAAGRDGLETQYF. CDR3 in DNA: TGCAGTGCCGCGGGGCGGGATGGTTTGGAGACCCAGTACTTC.